This entry features one T cell receptor beta chain sequence. Individual cDNA molecules were tagged with unique molecular identifiers. One entry per CDR3 protein, called by TCRdb with MiXCR from the 5' RACE reads. This table has approximately 79,000 distinct CDR3 sequences, approximately 13% appearing once. This record belongs to a study of early T cells in non-severe SARS-CoV-2 infection. The CDR3 has 15 residues. With 0 bases removed from V and 0 bases from J, the gap between germline ends came to 5 bases. Germline V CDR1 and CDR2: KGHDR, SFDVKD. The sequence came from an adult who was a healthcare worker with PCR-confirmed SARS-CoV-2 infection or an uninfected control (not recorded which). The sequencing input was whole blood. The rearrangement links TRBV24-1 to TRBJ2-1, with a weak D call TRBD1 (5 bases). CDR3 in DNA: TGTGCCACCAGTGATTTGGACAGCTCCTACAATGAGCAGTTCTTC. It codes for CATSDLDSSYNEQFF.